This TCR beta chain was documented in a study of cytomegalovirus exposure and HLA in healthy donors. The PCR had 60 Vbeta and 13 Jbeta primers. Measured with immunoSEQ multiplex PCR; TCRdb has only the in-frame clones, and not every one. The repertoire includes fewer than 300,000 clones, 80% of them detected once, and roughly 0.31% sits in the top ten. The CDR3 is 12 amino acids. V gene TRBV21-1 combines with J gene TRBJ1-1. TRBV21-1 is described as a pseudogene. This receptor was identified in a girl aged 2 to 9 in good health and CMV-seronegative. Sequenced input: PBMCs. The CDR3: CASPRGATEAFF. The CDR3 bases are TGTGCCAGCCCACGGGGGGCCACTGAAGCTTTCTTT.